The present T cell receptor beta chain was sequenced within a study of blood T cell repertoires in COVID-19. Clones were read by immunoSEQ multiplex PCR, and TCRdb kept only the in-frame ones, dropping some. The repertoire holds over 50,000 clones, with over 75% as singletons. The germline V gene encodes CDR1 SGHDN and CDR2 FVKESK. V lost 0 bases to trimming and J lost 7 bases, with 21 bases between them. CDR3 length equals 17 residues. Sequenced: peripheral blood. This receptor was taken from a human donor in a cohort sampled during active COVID-19. The V call is TRBV14, the J call TRBJ2-5, with D possibly TRBD1 on 5 matching bases. The CDR3 reads CASSQDRAGWGHGTQYF. CDR3 coding DNA: TGTGCCAGCAGCCAAGATAGGGCTGGTTGGGGCCATGGGACCCAGTACTTC.